The rows below give T cell receptor beta chains drawn from one sample of a study of T cell responses to AZD1222 COVID-19 vaccine. Method: immunoSEQ multiplex PCR; TCRdb's copy keeps in-frame clones and lacks some. The table has about 87,000 clones, 85% to 90% seen once. The sequences come from peripheral blood, collected on day 0 of AZD1222 vaccination. The receptors come from an adult in good health. CDR3s include the opening cysteine and the closing phenylalanine or tryptophan. The D gene is left open where the match is weak. Size is stated for part of the rows, as once, few or many counts, or as a class when the clone is expanded.

-,TRBJ1-5,-,TRBV28,TGTGCCAGCAAGTCTAGCAATCAGCCCCAGCATTTT,CASKSSNQPQHF
-,TRBJ1-3,TRBD1,TRBV28,TGTGCCAGCACCCTACTACAGGGGGCATCTGGAAACACCATATATTTT,CASTLLQGASGNTIYF
few,TRBJ1-1,TRBD1,TRBV6-4,TGTGCCAGCAGTCATGGGACAGGGGGCACTGAAGCTTTCTTT,CASSHGTGGTEAFF
-,TRBJ1-2,-,TRBV7-6,TGTGCCAGCAGCTTAGGAGGGGACGGCTACACCTTC,CASSLGGDGYTF
-,TRBJ1-2,TRBD1,TRBV27,TGTGCCAGCAGTTTAGTAGGAGGGGGCGTATGGAACTATGGCTACACCTTC,CASSLVGGGVWNYGYTF
-,TRBJ2-3,-,TRBV28,TGTGCCAGCAGTTTACCAACGGCAAGCGGGACAGATACGCAGTATTTT,CASSLPTASGTDTQYF
-,TRBJ1-3,-,TRBV10-3,TGTGCCATCATGGCAAACTCTGGAAACACCATATATTTT,CAIMANSGNTIYF
-,TRBJ2-2,TRBD2,TRBV3-1/TRBV3-2,TGTGCCAGCAGCCAAGATTCAGGACTAGCGGGAACTGGGGAGCTGTTTTTT,CASSQDSGLAGTGELFF
-,TRBJ2-3,-,TRBV9,TGTGCCAGCAGCGTACCCTGGGGGGCCCCAGATACGCAGTATTTT,CASSVPWGAPDTQYF
-,TRBJ1-4,TRBD1,TRBV4-2,TGTGCCAGCAGCCAAGATCAATCAGGGGGCCTAAAAAAACTGTTTTTT,CASSQDQSGGLKKLFF
-,TRBJ2-3,-,TRBV19,TGTGCCAGTAGTGTCGGGGGACTCCTATTAGATACGCAGTATTTT,CASSVGGLLLDTQYF
-,TRBJ1-2,-,TRBV18,TGTGCCAGCTCACCGCAGGAGATAGGCGCCTATGGCTACACCTTC,CASSPQEIGAYGYTF
-,TRBJ2-7,-,TRBV19,TGTGCCAGTAGTATCTCGGACAGCTCCTACGAGCAGTACTTC,CASSISDSSYEQYF
-,TRBJ2-1,-,TRBV19,TGTGCCAGTAGTATACAGGCCCGTTATTACGGGCGGGATGAGCAGTTCTTC,CASSIQARYYGRDEQFF
-,TRBJ1-1,-,TRBV7-2,TGTGCCAGCAGACGGACGGATAACACTGAAGCTTTCTTT,CASRRTDNTEAFF
-,TRBJ1-3,-,TRBV4-1,TGCGCCAGCAGCCAAGACCCCCCTGACTCTGGAAACACCATATATTTT,CASSQDPPDSGNTIYF
once,TRBJ2-3,-,TRBV7-2,TGTGCCAACGGACTGGCTGGTGCGAACACGCAGTATTTT,CANGLAGANTQYF
-,TRBJ2-6,TRBD1,TRBV6-4,TGTGCCAGCAGTGAGTTCACAGGGGGGACGGGGGCCAACGTCCTGACTTTC,CASSEFTGGTGANVLTF
-,TRBJ2-2,TRBD1,TRBV15,TGTGCCACCAGCAGGGACAGGGTGGGCACCGGGGAGCTGTTTTTT,CATSRDRVGTGELFF
-,TRBJ1-1,-,TRBV4-1,TGCGCCAGCAGCCAAGTTGGCAGGTGGGTGCGCACTGAAGCTTTCTTT,CASSQVGRWVRTEAFF
-,TRBJ1-2,-,TRBV7-9,TGTGCCAGCACACGGGGGGATGGCTACACCTTC,CASTRGDGYTF
-,TRBJ2-4,TRBD2,TRBV30,TGTGCCTGGAGCGAGGGACTAGCGGGAGATGTAAACATTCAGTACTTC,CAWSEGLAGDVNIQYF
-,TRBJ1-3,-,TRBV7-3,TGTGCCAGCAGCTTAGGAGGGTCTGGAAACACCATATATTTT,CASSLGGSGNTIYF
-,TRBJ1-5,TRBD1,TRBV30,TGTGCCTGGAGTGTAGGGACAGAGGGGTATCAGCCCCAGCATTTT,CAWSVGTEGYQPQHF
-,TRBJ1-2,-,TRBV28,TGTGCCAGCAGTTACAGAACGGGGGACTATGGCTACACCTTC,CASSYRTGDYGYTF
-,TRBJ2-7,TRBD1,TRBV19,TGTGCCAGTAGTTCGATCGGGACAGACTACGAGCAGTACTTC,CASSSIGTDYEQYF
-,TRBJ1-2,-,TRBV6-2/TRBV6-3,TGTGCCAGCAGTTACTCGCAGGATACCTATGGCTACACCTTC,CASSYSQDTYGYTF
few,TRBJ2-2,TRBD1,TRBV9,TGTGCCAGCAGCGTAAGGACAGGGAGCACCGGGGAGCTGTTTTTT,CASSVRTGSTGELFF
-,TRBJ1-3,-,TRBV7-2,TGTGCCAGCAGCTTATATGGACCTTATGCTTTCTCTGGAAACACCATATATTTT,CASSLYGPYAFSGNTIYF
-,TRBJ2-1,TRBD2,TRBV7-2,TGTGCCAGCAGCTTAGGACTAGCGGGAGGGTATGAGCAGTTCTTC,CASSLGLAGGYEQFF
-,TRBJ2-7,TRBD1,TRBV19,TGTGCCAGTAGTACGGGACAGCCGAGCTCCTACGAGCAGTACTTC,CASSTGQPSSYEQYF
-,TRBJ1-5,-,TRBV2,TGTGCCAGCAGTGAAATTTACGGGGATCAGCCCCAGCATTTT,CASSEIYGDQPQHF